Reported below is one TCR beta chain. The source of the sample is a study of HIV-infected patients and healthy controls. CDR3 size: 15 residues. Trimming cost V 6 bases and J 8 bases; bases outside gene matches: 14. The germline V gene has CDR1 DFQATT and CDR2 SNEGSKA (reference sequence). All unsorted peripheral T cells were captured because whole blood was used without fractionation. cDNA was made from approximately 0.55 ug RNA using alpha and beta constant primers. Each of the alpha and beta chains got its own library through chain-specific third strand synthesis with indices. TCRdb reanalysed the 5' RACE reads using MiXCR and keeps one entry per CDR3 protein. The sample has about 17,000 distinct CDR3 sequences; 5.5% are singletons.

The gene calls are TRBV20-1 and TRBJ2-3; 10 nucleotides match TRBD2. Sequenced material: blood. The receptor's source is an adult in good health. The CDR3 loop is CSAPDPSGGRGTQYF. In DNA, the CDR3 is TGCAGTGCCCCCGATCCTAGCGGGGGCCGGGGTACGCAGTATTTT.